The present T cell receptor beta chain was sequenced within a study of blood T cell repertoires in COVID-19. Turning to the study itself: COVID-19 samples collected from the United States, Italy and Spain covered acute and convalescent phases. In each case, the material was cDNA or gDNA derived from T cells, B-cell-depleted T cells, or PBMCs.

The method was immunoSEQ multiplex PCR; TCRdb's version includes in-frame clones alone and lacks a portion of them. The sample contains tens of thousands of clones, just over 85% of which appear only once. After removal of 8 bases from V and 3 bases from J, the junction contained 6 bases not matched to a gene. Germline V CDR1 and CDR2: MNHEY, SVGAGI. The CDR3 loop spans 13 amino acids. This chain connects TRBV6-5 to TRBJ2-7; TRBD1 aligns across 8 bases. The sequenced sample consisted of peripheral blood. This TCR derives from a man in his sixties with acute or convalescent COVID-19. CDR3 amino acids: CASQTGELYEQYF. Written as DNA, the CDR3 is TGTGCCAGCCAGACAGGGGAGCTCTACGAGCAGTACTTC.